The 19 T cell receptor beta chains in this list originate from one sample, sequenced in a study of blood T cells in healthy people across ages. PCR was performed a second time for about 6 to 11 cycles using a sample-barcoded 5' primer and a J-beta primer mix. MiXCR was run by TCRdb on the 5' RACE reads, yielding one entry per CDR3 protein. The profile shows about 1,500,000 distinct CDR3 sequences, 28% of them singletons. The sample comprised blood. The receptors come from a woman aged 25-40 years in good health.

Many counts were recorded for this clonotype. The chain carries TRBV28 and TRBJ2-7; 11 nucleotides align to TRBD2. V gave up 5 bases and J gave up 4 bases; unmatched junction bases: 7. This CDR3 is built from 15 residues. Per the germline V gene, CDR1 is MDHEN and CDR2 is SYDVKM. The CDR3 nucleotides read TGTGCCAGCAGTCCCCGACTAGCGGGGCAATACGAGCAGTACTTC. Protein: CASSPRLAGQYEQYF.

This clonotype was picked up a small number of times. The junction does not match germline at one end; this may be a read error. The genes are TRBV4-1 and TRBJ1-2, with D unclear. The V gene's germline CDR1 is MGHRA and CDR2 YSYEKL. The CDR3 is made up of 16 amino acids. Here the CDR3 reads CAISHASSRLGYGYTF. The CDR3 DNA sequence: TGCGCCATCAGCCACGCCTCCAGCCGGTTAGGCTATGGCTACACCTTC.

For the CDR3, the DNA is TGTGCCAGCAGCAAGAGGCTTTCCCAAGGGAACTCTAGCACAGATACGCAGTATTTT. Translated, it gives CASSKRLSQGNSSTDTQYF. The rearrangement uses TRBV21-1 and TRBJ2-3. TRBV21-1 is recorded as a pseudogene. The CDR3 sequence is 19 residues long.

Ten or more counts support this clonotype. The chain joins TRBV9 to TRBJ1-2; D gene ambiguous. Germline V gene sequence: CDR1 SGDLS, CDR2 YYNGEE. This CDR3 contains 14 residues. V was trimmed by 0 bases and J by 6 bases, leaving 12 bases between them. The CDR3 DNA reads TGTGCCAGCAGCGTAGAGGCGGGGTCGGATGGCTACACCTTC. Its protein is CASSVEAGSDGYTF.

This clonotype came up a few times. This rearrangement joins TRBV10-3 to TRBJ1-1; no clear D. V was clipped by 1 base and J by 3 bases, with 9 bases between them. Germline V gene lookup returns CDR1 ENHRY and CDR2 SYGVKD. The CDR3 length is 14 residues. DNA for the CDR3: TGTGCCATCAGTGAGTTCGCAGCGGACACTGAAGCTTTCTTT. It codes for CAISEFAADTEAFF.

V and J are TRBV7-2 and TRBJ2-3; 7 nucleotides match TRBD2. Germline CDR1 is SGHTA and CDR2 is FQGNSA. The V segment lost 0 bases and the J segment 6 bases; nucleotides outside the gene matches: 3. This CDR3 region has 14 residues. In DNA form, the CDR3 reads TGTGCCAGCAGCTTAGCGGGGGGGTGGGATACGCAGTATTTT. Protein sequence: CASSLAGGWDTQYF.

The chain links TRBV12-3 or TRBV12-4 to TRBJ2-1, with a possible D match to TRBD2 (5 bases). Near its end, the DNA agrees better with TRBJ2-7, so the J call may be wrong. This CDR3 has 15 amino acids. The CDR3 DNA sequence: TGTGCCAGCGGATCTCCGGGATCAGCCCACAATGAGCAGTACTTC. This translates into CASGSPGSAHNEQYF.

This chain uses TRBV18 with TRBJ1-2; TRBD1 matches at 8 bases. This CDR3 has 14 amino acids. V gave up 11 bases and J gave up 8 bases; unmatched junction bases: 16. Germline CDR1 reads KGHSH; CDR2 reads LQKENI. CDR3 sequence reads: CACFPTGGEGGYTF. The CDR3 bases are TGTGCCTGCTTCCCTACAGGGGGTGAAGGCGGCTACACCTTC.

This clonotype was detected a few times. The gene calls are TRBV7-2 and TRBJ2-5; tentative D call: TRBD2 (6 bases). Per germline, CDR1 SGHTA and CDR2 FQGNSA. CDR3 length equals 14 residues. V was cut by 4 bases and J by 2 bases, with 11 bases left in between. The CDR3 bases are TGTGCCAGCAGCTCCGGGGGTCTACAAGAGACCCAGTACTTC. Protein: CASSSGGLQETQYF.

The sample holds a few counts of this clonotype. The chain has TRBV5-1 and TRBJ2-2; D is unclear. The length of the CDR3 is 16 residues. From germline, CDR1 is SGHRS and CDR2 YFSETQ. Trimming stripped 0 bases from V and 0 bases from J, with 9 bases between. The CDR3 region is CASSLEQASNTGELFF. CDR3 nucleotides: TGCGCCAGCAGCTTGGAGCAGGCGTCGAACACCGGGGAGCTGTTTTTT. The full variable domain, completed using reference TRBV5-1 and TRBJ2-2, is KAGVTQTPRYLIKTRGQQVTLSCSPISGHRSVSWYQQTPGQGLQFLFEYFSETQRNKGNFPGRFSGRQFSNSRSEMNVSTLELGDSALYLCASSLEQASNTGELFFGEGSRLTVL.

The rearrangement links TRBV2 to TRBJ1-4, with a weak D call TRBD1 (6 bases). Trimming pared 3 bases from V and 7 bases from J, leaving 12 bases between. This CDR3 is built from 14 residues. From germline, CDR1 is SNHLY and CDR2 FYNNEI. The CDR3 loop reads CASSDDRLREKLFF. In DNA form, the CDR3 reads TGTGCCAGCAGTGACGACAGGCTCCGTGAAAAACTGTTTTTT.

Of note for this clonotype: It is likely a read error, because the conserved phenylalanine at the end of the CDR3 is missing. The J gene is TRBJ1-1, the V gene TRBV29-1; D gene ambiguous. CDR3 size: 15 residues. Trimming removed 0 bases at V and 0 bases at J, with 11 bases between. Per the germline V gene, CDR1 is SQVTM and CDR2 is ANQGSEA. CDR3 amino acids: CSVEDLVVMNTEAFL. The CDR3 DNA reads TGCAGCGTTGAAGATCTTGTGGTTATGAACACTGAAGCTTTCTTG.

The rearrangement joins TRBV4-3 to TRBJ2-5, with 8 bases aligning to TRBD2. Looked up from germline, CDR1 is LGHNA and CDR2 is YSLEER. J lost 4 bases, V lost 3 bases, and 7 bases had no gene match. The CDR3 has 15 residues. CDR3 amino acids: CASSQTGGAGETQYF. Written as DNA, the CDR3 is TGCGCCAGCAGCCAGACCGGGGGGGCCGGAGAGACCCAGTACTTC.

This clonotype appeared a few times. This chain links TRBV28 with TRBJ2-7, with 7 nucleotides matching TRBD1. The CDR3 is 14 amino acids. Per the germline V gene, CDR1 is MDHEN and CDR2 is SYDVKM. Losses at the gene ends were 3 bases for V and 3 bases for J; bases not matched to a gene: 5. CDR3 nucleotides: TGTGCCAGCAGTTTTACACAGGGGAACTACGAGCAGTACTTC. As protein: CASSFTQGNYEQYF. Supplemented by reference TRBV28 and TRBJ2-7, the full variable domain reads DVKVTQSSRYLVKRTGEKVFLECVQDMDHENMFWYRQDPGLGLRLIYFSYDVKMKEKGDIPEGYSVSREKKERFSLILESASTNQTSMYLCASSFTQGNYEQYFGPGTRLTVT.

The count of this clonotype is one. This sequence joins TRBV6-2 or TRBV6-3 and TRBJ2-1; 10 bases map to TRBD1. Germline V lookup: CDR1 MNHEY, CDR2 SVGEGT. This CDR3 spans 15 amino acids. V shed 7 bases and J 4 bases; nucleotides not matched to a gene: 7. In nucleotides, the CDR3 is TGTGCCAGCAAGAGTAGGGACAGGGGATACAATGAGCAGTTCTTC. This sequence encodes CASKSRDRGYNEQFF.

As to this clonotype: A single base separates this from a much larger clone, so it may be a read error. The chain recombines TRBV7-9 with TRBJ2-4, with TRBD2 matching 7 bases. Germline CDR1 SEHNR, CDR2 FQNEAQ (reference sequence). The CDR3 is made up of 17 amino acids. The DNA of the CDR3 is TGTGCCAGCGGATCACGAGCTAGCGGTTTGCTTATTACGAAGCAGCACTTC. Its translation: CASGSRASGLLITKQHF.

The chain recombines TRBV7-2 with TRBJ1-5; 8 positions agree with TRBD1. With V trimmed by 6 bases and J by 1 base, 5 bases remained unmatched. The V gene's germline CDR1 is SGHTA and CDR2 FQGNSA. This CDR3 comprises 15 residues. The CDR3 DNA reads as TGTGCCAGCAGAAAGGACAGGGACAGCAATCAGCCCCAGCATTTT. It codes for CASRKDRDSNQPQHF.

The chain carries TRBV28 and TRBJ2-1, with TRBD2 identical over 8 bases. V shed 3 bases, J shed 8 bases, and the junction held 12 bases outside the gene matches. Germline V CDR1 and CDR2: MDHEN, SYDVKM. This CDR3 spans 16 amino acids. Written as DNA, the CDR3 is TGTGCCAGCAGTTTGGACGGGACTAGGGCCTCTGATGAGCAGTTCTTC. Its translation: CASSLDGTRASDEQFF.

The chain has TRBV2 and TRBJ1-2, with 11 bases lining up with TRBD1. V was clipped by 4 bases and J by 8 bases; unmatched bases: 9. This CDR3 region has 15 residues. Per germline, CDR1 SNHLY and CDR2 FYNNEI. The CDR3 DNA reads TGTGCCAGCAGTGGGACAGGGGGCACAACTCGCGGCTACACCTTC. Encoded protein: CASSGTGGTTRGYTF.